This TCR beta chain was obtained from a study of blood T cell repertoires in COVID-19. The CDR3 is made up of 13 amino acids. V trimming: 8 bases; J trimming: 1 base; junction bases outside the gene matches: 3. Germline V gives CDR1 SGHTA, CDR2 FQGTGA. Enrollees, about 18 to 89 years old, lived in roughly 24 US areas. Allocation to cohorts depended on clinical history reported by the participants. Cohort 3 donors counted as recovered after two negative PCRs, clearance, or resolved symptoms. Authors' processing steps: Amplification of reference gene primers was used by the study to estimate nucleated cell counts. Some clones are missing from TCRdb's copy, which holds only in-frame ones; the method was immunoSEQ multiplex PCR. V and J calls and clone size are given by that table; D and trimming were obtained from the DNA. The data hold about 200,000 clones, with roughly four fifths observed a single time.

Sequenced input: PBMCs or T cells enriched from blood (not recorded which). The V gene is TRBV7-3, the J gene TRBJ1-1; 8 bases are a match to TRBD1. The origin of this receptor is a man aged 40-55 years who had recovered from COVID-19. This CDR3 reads CASAGGTNTEAFF. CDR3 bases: TGTGCCAGCGCAGGGGGCACGAACACTGAAGCTTTCTTT.